The entry below describes one TCR beta chain. The data originate from a study of blood T cell repertoires in COVID-19. The data were produced by immunoSEQ multiplex PCR, yet TCRdb's version contains in-frame clones alone and is incomplete. Among approximately 25,000 clones listed, roughly nine tenths were seen once. CDR3 size: 14 residues. Germline V gene data show CDR1 as SGHTA and CDR2 as FQGNSA. Trimming at V came to 4 bases and at J to 7 bases, leaving 3 bases not matched to a gene. J is TRBJ1-3 and V is TRBV7-2, with 11 nucleotides matching TRBD1. Sample: peripheral blood. The TCR was taken from a human donor with active COVID-19. The donor label of this sample is uncertain. CDR3 protein: CASSWGDRGNTIYF. CDR3 bases: TGTGCCAGCAGCTGGGGGGACAGGGGGAACACCATATATTTT.